The rows below give T cell receptor beta chains drawn from one sample of a study of metastatic and nonmetastatic thyroid tumors. TCRdb reprocessed the PCR reads using MiXCR. The sample yields 35,000 to 50,000 clones, about 4% seen once. Material: blood. These receptors were taken from a female donor with papillary thyroid cancer or a benign thyroid nodule (not recorded which). Some clones in this sample may be carry-over from other donors' samples. CDR3s include the opening cysteine and the closing phenylalanine or tryptophan. The D gene is left open where the match is weak. Rows give clone size only sometimes, using once, few, many, or a class for an expanded clone.

>TRBJ1-5|.|.|TRBV12-3/TRBV12-4
TGTGCCAGCGGGCCTCAGAATCAGCCCCAGCATTTT
CASGPQNQPQHF
>TRBJ2-6|many|.|TRBV15
TGTGCCACCAGCAGAGATCCTGGCTCTGGGGCCAACGTCCTGACTTTC
CATSRDPGSGANVLTF
>TRBJ1-1|many|TRBD1|TRBV5-4
TGTGCCAGCAGCTTGGAGTCAGGGGGCTCCACTGAAGCTTTCTTT
CASSLESGGSTEAFF
>TRBJ1-3|many|.|TRBV7-2
TGTGCCAGCAGCCCCGGGACGGGCTACCCCTCTGGAAACACCATATATTTT
CASSPGTGYPSGNTIYF
>TRBJ2-7|many|TRBD2|TRBV5-4
TGTGCCAGCAGCCCCAGCGGGGGGCGGGCGCGCTACGAGCAGTACTTC
CASSPSGGRARYEQYF
>TRBJ2-7|many|.|TRBV7-9
TGTGCCAGCAGCTCTAGCGAACTTCCCTCCTACGAGCAGTACTTC
CASSSSELPSYEQYF
>TRBJ2-7|many|TRBD2|TRBV20-1
TGCAGTGCTAGCGGGACTAGCGGGAGCCCGAGGTACGAGCAGTACTTC
CSASGTSGSPRYEQYF
>TRBJ2-3|many|TRBD1|TRBV19
TGTGCCAGTAGATGGGGCAGGGGGTCAGATACGCAGTATTTT
CASRWGRGSDTQYF
>TRBJ1-2|many|.|TRBV5-1
TGCGCCAGCAGCTTGGCGGGGCGCTCTGGCTACACCTTC
CASSLAGRSGYTF
>TRBJ2-7|medium-sized|TRBD2|TRBV6-1
TGTGCCAGCAGGCGCGGACTAGCGGATTACGAGCAGTACTTC
CASRRGLADYEQYF
>TRBJ2-2|.|TRBD2|TRBV7-3
TGTGCCAGCATCTTGAGCGGGAGGGGCACCGGGGAGCTGTTTTTT
CASILSGRGTGELFF
>TRBJ1-1|few|.|TRBV4-1
TGCGCCAGCAGCCAAGATCGGGGTCTCACTGAAGCTTTCTTT
CASSQDRGLTEAFF
>TRBJ2-7|few|.|TRBV11-2
TGTGCCAGCAGCTTAGATTTTGGCAGTACCTCCTACGAGCAGTACTTC
CASSLDFGSTSYEQYF
>TRBJ2-6|few|.|TRBV5-1
TGCGCCAGCAGCTTGCAGGTTCTGAGCTGGACTGGGGCCAACGTCCTGACTTTC
CASSLQVLSWTGANVLTF
>TRBJ1-6|few|TRBD1|TRBV20-1
TGCAGTGCTAGACAGGGAGACAGGGACAATTCATCCCTCCACTTT
CSARQGDRDNSSLHF
>TRBJ2-1|many|TRBD2|TRBV9
TGTGCCAGCAGCGTTTCGGGAGGGCCGAGGAATGAGCAGTTCTTC
CASSVSGGPRNEQFF
>TRBJ1-2|medium-sized|.|TRBV6-1
TGTGCCAGCAGTGAAATGGCAGGGACTAACTATGGCTACACCTTC
CASSEMAGTNYGYTF
>TRBJ2-3|many|.|TRBV20-1
TGCAGTGCCGCCTCGGACGAGACAAGCACAGATACGCAGTATTTT
CSAASDETSTDTQYF
>TRBJ2-1|many|.|TRBV2
TGTGCCAGCATTAGGACAGCGGGCCTTAATGAGCAGTTCTTC
CASIRTAGLNEQFF
>TRBJ2-7|.|TRBD2|TRBV6-1
TGTGCCAGCAGCTCAGGCGGGGGGCCCTACGAGCAGTACTTC
CASSSGGGPYEQYF
>TRBJ2-2|many|.|TRBV6-5
TGTGCCAGCAGTTACTCGTCGTCTGTAAGTGCCGGGGAGCTGTTTTTT
CASSYSSSVSAGELFF
>TRBJ2-4|many|.|TRBV7-8
TGTGCCAGCAGCGCTACTAGGATAGCCAAAAACATTCAGTACTTC
CASSATRIAKNIQYF
>TRBJ2-3|many|TRBD2|TRBV7-6
TGTGCCAGCAGCTTAATGGGGACTAGGCTAGATACGCAGTATTTT
CASSLMGTRLDTQYF
>TRBJ2-2|few|TRBD2|TRBV27
TGTGCCAGCAGTCCCTTAGGGCTAGCGGGGGGACTTGACACCGGGGAGCTGTTTTTT
CASSPLGLAGGLDTGELFF
>TRBJ1-2|few|.|TRBV6-1
TGTGCCAGCAGAGATCGGCTTCAGGGTAACTATGGCTACACCTTC
CASRDRLQGNYGYTF
>TRBJ2-2|many|.|TRBV7-3
TGTGCCAGCAGCTTGGACGGGAGAACCGGGGAGCTGTTTTTT
CASSLDGRTGELFF
>TRBJ1-1|many|.|TRBV27
TGTGCCAGCAGTTCCAGACGCAGATCCGAAGCTTTCTTT
CASSSRRRSEAFF
>TRBJ1-5|many|TRBD1|TRBV4-1
TGCGCCAGCAGCTCAGGGGGCGGAAATCAGCCCCAGCATTTT
CASSSGGGNQPQHF
>TRBJ2-1|many|TRBD2|TRBV9
TGTGCCAGCAGCGTAGAATCAGGTGGGTGGGAGGGATATTACAATGAGCAGTTCTTC
CASSVESGGWEGYYNEQFF
>TRBJ2-7|many|TRBD2|TRBV5-4
TGTGCCAGCAGCTCGCGACTAGCGGGATACTACGAGCAGTACTTC
CASSSRLAGYYEQYF
>TRBJ2-3|few|TRBD2|TRBV15
TGTGCCACCATCCCCGGGAGGGTGTCGACAGATACGCAGTATTTT
CATIPGRVSTDTQYF
>TRBJ1-5|many|.|TRBV2
TGTGCCAGCAGTTCAAGCCGGGGAAATCAGCCCCAGCATTTT
CASSSSRGNQPQHF
>TRBJ1-2|many|.|TRBV7-8
TGTGCCAGCAGCTTAATGGGTAGGGGCATCTTGGTCCATGACTACACCTTC
CASSLMGRGILVHDYTF